This T cell receptor (beta chain) was retrieved from a study of PD-1 blockade in classical Hodgkin lymphoma. CDR1 and CDR2 from the germline V gene are MDHEN and SYDVKM. CDR3 length: 14 residues. V was trimmed by 6 bases and J by 2 bases, leaving 11 bases between them. Specified time point: cycle 4 day 1 (C4D1), after six to seven weeks of nivolumab. Patients all relapsed after autologous stem cell transplantation, and there was variation in brentuximab vedotin exposure. From thawed PBMCs, CD4+ T cells were purified using magnetic negative selection. Sequencing was performed with immunoSEQ multiplex PCR; in TCRdb, only in-frame clones are kept and a portion is missing. The sample lists 10,000 to 13,000 clones, around 74% occurring once.

This chain uses TRBV28 with TRBJ1-3; D ambiguous. The material sequenced was CD4+ T cells from blood, taken before the fourth cycle of nivolumab. This clonotype was obtained from a human donor with classical Hodgkin lymphoma. Here the CDR3 reads CASRRATPGNTIYF. The CDR3 DNA reads TGTGCCAGCAGGCGGGCCACCCCTGGAAACACCATATATTTT.